Below, 28 T cell receptor beta chains from the same sample are listed, as sequenced in a study of T-cell memory formation after mild COVID-19. TCRdb reprocessed the 5' RACE reads with MiXCR, giving one entry per CDR3 protein. The sample has approximately 560,000 distinct CDR3 sequences, 17% seen once. Sequencing was carried out using PBMCs or a T cell subset sorted from them (not recorded which). Every receptor here comes from an adult woman who had mild COVID-19 (a few samples of this study predate the infection). Cell type and time point are not known.

V is TRBV7-9 and J is TRBJ2-1; no firm D call. The CDR3 is made up of 11 amino acids. The germline V gene has CDR1 SEHNR and CDR2 FQNEAQ (reference sequence). V lost 5 bases to trimming and J lost 10 bases, with 9 bases between them. In DNA form, the CDR3 reads TGTGCCAGCAGCCCGAACCGGGAGCAGTTCTTC. Protein product: CASSPNREQFF.

This clonotype came up many times. J is TRBJ2-7 and V is TRBV7-9; TRBD1 aligns across 9 bases. The CDR3 is 15 amino acids. With V trimmed by 4 bases and J by 3 bases, 7 bases remained unmatched. Germline V gives CDR1 SEHNR, CDR2 FQNEAQ (reference sequence). The DNA of the CDR3 is TGTGCCAGCAGCTCCCGGGACAGGGATGTCTACGAGCAGTACTTC. Translation gives CASSSRDRDVYEQYF.

V usage is TRBV4-3 and J usage is TRBJ1-4; possibly TRBD1 for D (6 bases). V dropped 1 base and J dropped 10 bases, with 16 bases sitting between them. This CDR3 comprises 15 residues. The germline CDR1 and CDR2 sequences are LGHNA and YSLEER. The CDR3: CASSQVRAQGAKLFF. CDR3 coding DNA: TGCGCCAGCAGCCAAGTCAGGGCACAGGGAGCAAAACTGTTTTTT.

The V call is TRBV12-3 or TRBV12-4, the J call TRBJ2-1; TRBD1 is a possible D gene (5 bases). The CDR3 runs to 15 residues. Trimming removed 5 bases from V and 2 bases from J, with 13 bases in between. CDR3 amino acids: CASSEGHLAYNEQFF. The CDR3 DNA is TGTGCCAGCAGTGAAGGACACCTAGCCTACAATGAGCAGTTCTTC.

The V call is TRBV7-9, the J call TRBJ2-1; 11 nucleotides match TRBD1. CDR1 and CDR2 (germline): SEHNR, FQNEAQ (reference sequence). The CDR3 runs 15 residues. J lost 5 bases, V lost 5 bases, and 5 bases had no gene match. This chain's CDR3 is CASSVPGQGDNEQFF. The CDR3 coding sequence is TGTGCCAGCAGCGTGCCGGGACAGGGGGACAATGAGCAGTTCTTC.

The V call is TRBV29-1, the J call TRBJ2-3; perhaps TRBD1 as D (6 bases). Germline V gene lookup returns CDR1 SQVTM and CDR2 ANQGSEA. V shed 4 bases and J shed 4 bases, with 12 bases lying between them. CDR3 length: 13 residues. CDR3 protein: CSVVRGAADTQYF. The CDR3 nucleotides read TGCAGCGTTGTCAGGGGCGCCGCAGATACGCAGTATTTT.

In its sample, this clonotype was seen a few times. This rearrangement joins TRBV29-1 to TRBJ2-2; D perhaps matches TRBD2 (5 bases). The CDR3 has 11 amino acids. Per germline, CDR1 SQVTM and CDR2 ANQGSEA. The germline V and J ends were trimmed by 4 bases and 6 bases, with 6 bases remaining between them. Written as DNA, the CDR3 is TGCAGCGTTGCCGGGGCCGGGGAGCTGTTTTTT. This gives the protein CSVAGAGELFF.

This chain connects TRBV20-1 to TRBJ2-1; TRBD2 matches 10 bases. The V and J ends lost 5 bases and 8 bases, in that order; junction bases with no gene match: 15. The length of the CDR3 is 16 residues. CDR1 and CDR2 from the germline V gene are DFQATT and SNEGSKA (reference sequence). CDR3 sequence reads: CSAQSSSGSLLDEQFF. In nucleotides, the CDR3 is TGCAGTGCTCAATCCTCTAGCGGGAGTTTGCTTGATGAGCAGTTCTTC.

The sample holds a few counts of this clonotype. The chain joins TRBV9 to TRBJ2-3, with 7 bases that match TRBD2. Losses at the gene ends were 0 bases for V and 2 bases for J; bases not matched to a gene: 3. Germline V lookup: CDR1 SGDLS, CDR2 YYNGEE. This CDR3 is 15 amino acids long. CDR3 residues: CASSVGGSTTDTQYF. In DNA form, the CDR3 reads TGTGCCAGCAGCGTAGGCGGGAGCACCACAGATACGCAGTATTTT.

The CDR3: CASSYLGTSTDTQYF. In DNA, the CDR3 is TGTGCCAGCAGTTACTTGGGGACAAGCACAGATACGCAGTATTTT. The chain links TRBV6-2 or TRBV6-3 to TRBJ2-3, with a weak D call TRBD1 (6 bases). The CDR3 runs to 15 residues. Trimming took off 1 base at V and 0 bases at J, with 8 bases between the two ends. Germline V gene lookup returns CDR1 MNHEY and CDR2 SVGEGT.

The chain recombines TRBV5-5 with TRBJ1-5, with D possibly matching TRBD1 (6 bases). The germline V gene encodes CDR1 SGHKS and CDR2 YYEKEE (reference sequence). There are 15 residues in the CDR3. Trimming stripped 1 base from V and 4 bases from J, with 12 bases between. CDR3 in DNA: TGTGCCAGCAGCTTGTTGGCAGGGGAGAATCAGCCCCAGCATTTT. Amino acid sequence: CASSLLAGENQPQHF.

V and J are TRBV15 and TRBJ2-5; 8 nucleotides line up with TRBD1. This CDR3 spans 15 amino acids. V was pared by 1 base and J by 5 bases, with 6 bases of the junction left unmatched. Germline V gives CDR1 LNHNV, CDR2 YYDKDF (reference sequence). The CDR3 bases are TGTGCCACCAGCAGAGGCGACAGGGGACAGGAGACCCAGTACTTC. It translates to CATSRGDRGQETQYF.

This clonotype was picked up a small number of times. V and J are TRBV15 and TRBJ1-4, with D tentatively TRBD1 (6 bases). V lost 1 base and J lost 5, with 11 bases in between. This CDR3 has 15 amino acids. The germline CDR1 and CDR2 sequences are LNHNV and YYDKDF (reference sequence). CDR3: CATSRGRDTNEKLFF. DNA for the CDR3: TGTGCCACCAGCAGAGGCCGGGACACAAATGAAAAACTGTTTTTT. Together with reference TRBV15 and TRBJ1-4, the CDR3 gives the full variable domain: DAMVIQNPRYQVTQFGKPVTLSCSQTLNHNVMYWYQQKSSQAPKLLFHYYDKDFNNEADTPDNFQSRRPNTSFCFLDIRSPGLGDTAMYLCATSRGRDTNEKLFFGSGTQLSVL.

This clonotype showed up many times. V gene TRBV24-1 combines with J gene TRBJ2-1, with D hard to call. V lost 3 bases and J lost 0, with 8 bases in between. Germline CDR1 is KGHDR and CDR2 is SFDVKD. This CDR3 has 15 residues. This CDR3 is CATSDPTLSYNEQFF. CDR3 DNA: TGTGCCACCAGTGATCCAACGCTCTCCTACAATGAGCAGTTCTTC.

The chain uses TRBV7-2 and TRBJ2-5; perhaps TRBD1 as D (6 bases). This CDR3 region has 16 residues. Between the trimmed V and J ends, which lost 3 bases and 1 base, there was a span of 15 bases. Germline CDR1 and CDR2: SGHTA and FQGNSA. The CDR3 bases are TGTGCCAGCAGCTTGAACAGGGTAGGGGCCCAAGAGACCCAGTACTTC. This gives the protein CASSLNRVGAQETQYF.

CDR3 sequence reads: CASSLTEHRATGELFF. The DNA of the CDR3 is TGTGCCAGCAGCTTAACCGAGCACAGGGCCACCGGGGAGCTGTTTTTT. The genes are TRBV7-3 and TRBJ2-2, with D possibly TRBD1 on 6 matching bases. V was shortened by 0 bases and J by 4 bases, with 12 bases between the two germline ends. Germline assignment: CDR1 SGHTA and CDR2 FQGTGA. The CDR3 consists of 16 residues.

The J gene is TRBJ2-3, the V gene TRBV24-1, with 7 bases aligning to TRBD2. Germline CDR1 is KGHDR and CDR2 is SFDVKD. V lost 6 bases and J lost 9; bases outside the gene matches: 5. The CDR3 runs to 12 residues. CDR3 in DNA: TGTGCCACCAGTAAGACCGGGGGGACGCAGTATTTT. Its protein is CATSKTGGTQYF.

This clonotype was observed at least ten times. The chain recombines TRBV12-3 or TRBV12-4 with TRBJ1-2; TRBD1 is a possible D gene (5 bases). Trimming removed 1 base from V and 2 bases from J, with 8 bases in between. The length of the CDR3 is 14 residues. In DNA form, the CDR3 reads TGTGCCAGCAGTTTAGGCACAGGAAACTATGGCTACACCTTC. Protein: CASSLGTGNYGYTF.

The V call is TRBV29-1, the J call TRBJ2-1; D is uncertain. Trimming took 4 bases from V and 3 from J, leaving 13 bases between them. From germline, CDR1 is SQVTM and CDR2 ANQGSEA. The CDR3 totals 14 residues. The CDR3 spells CSVVRGNGYNEQFF. The CDR3, as DNA: TGCAGCGTTGTACGTGGGAACGGCTACAATGAGCAGTTCTTC.

This clonotype was seen only a few times. The chain is built from TRBV7-8 and TRBJ2-2, with 8 positions matching TRBD1. The CDR3 loop spans 15 amino acids. The germline CDR1 and CDR2 sequences are SGHVS and FQNEAQ. The junction had 7 bases not matched to a gene; V was cut back by 5 bases and J by 5 bases. The CDR3 loop reads CASSSTGGVTGELFF. CDR3 sequence (DNA): TGTGCCAGCAGCAGCACAGGGGGTGTAACCGGGGAGCTGTTTTTT.

The chain is built from TRBV7-9 and TRBJ1-1, with a tentative D call TRBD1 (5 bases). The CDR3 loop spans 13 amino acids. V was pared by 0 bases and J by 8 bases, with 10 bases between. In germline, CDR1 is SEHNR, CDR2 FQNEAQ (reference sequence). CDR3 bases: TGTGCCAGCAGCTTAGCGGGGGAGCTAGAAGCTTTCTTT. It yields the protein CASSLAGELEAFF.

This clonotype was seen only a few times. The gene calls are TRBV4-1 and TRBJ1-1; no firm D call. The germline CDR1 and CDR2 sequences are MGHRA and YSYEKL. This CDR3 spans 15 amino acids. V was shortened by 5 bases and J by 9 bases, with 22 bases between the two germline ends. The CDR3 nucleotides are TGCGCCAGCAGCTCAACAGCGCGGGCGCCAATGAAAGCTTTCTTT. Its protein product is CASSSTARAPMKAFF.

The sample holds one count of this clonotype. The chain uses TRBV19 and TRBJ2-5; unclear D gene. From germline, CDR1 is LNHDA and CDR2 SQIVND (reference sequence). The germline V and J ends were trimmed by 2 bases and 6 bases, with 10 bases remaining between them. The CDR3 consists of 13 residues. CDR3 nucleotide sequence: TGTGCCAGTAGTATACCCCCAGACCAGACCCAGTACTTC. Protein: CASSIPPDQTQYF.

The chain joins TRBV11-2 to TRBJ2-3; 7 nucleotides line up with TRBD1. The CDR3 runs to 17 residues. The V gene end was trimmed by 4 bases and the J gene end by 2 bases; junction bases not matched to a gene: 12. Looked up from germline, CDR1 is SGHAT and CDR2 is FQNNGV. The CDR3 bases are TGTGCCAGCAGCTCCACCCGCAGGGACAGACTCACAGATACGCAGTATTTT. This codes for CASSSTRRDRLTDTQYF. Combining the CDR3 with reference TRBV11-2 and TRBJ2-3 gives the whole variable domain EAGVAQSPRYKIIEKRQSVAFWCNPISGHATLYWYQQILGQGPKLLIQFQNNGVVDDSQLPKDRFSAERLKGVDSTLKIQPAKLEDSAVYLCASSSTRRDRLTDTQYFGPGTRLTVL.

The rearrangement joins TRBV7-2 to TRBJ2-1, with 10 bases aligning to TRBD1. V dropped 0 bases and J dropped 5; count of bases not matched to a gene: 7. Germline loops: CDR1 SGHTA, CDR2 FQGNSA. CDR3 length equals 17 residues. The CDR3 nucleotides are TGTGCCAGCAGCTTAGCGTTCGGACAGGGGGAAGACAATGAGCAGTTCTTC. This gives the protein CASSLAFGQGEDNEQFF.

This sequence joins TRBV15 and TRBJ2-5; D is ambiguous. The V end lost 4 bases, the J end lost 1 base, and 13 bases lay between the germline ends. The germline V gene encodes CDR1 LNHNV and CDR2 YYDKDF (reference sequence). The CDR3 is made up of 15 amino acids. Here the CDR3 reads CATSTDRRVQETQYF. CDR3 DNA: TGTGCCACCAGCACCGATAGAAGGGTCCAAGAGACCCAGTACTTC.

This sequence joins TRBV20-1 and TRBJ2-3; weak D call: TRBD1 (6 bases). The CDR3 totals 16 residues. The V gene lost 0 bases and the J gene lost 2 bases, with 15 bases spanning the gap. Germline V gene lookup returns CDR1 DFQATT and CDR2 SNEGSKA (reference sequence). The CDR3 loop is CSARDAKTGPTDTQYF. The CDR3 nucleotides read TGCAGTGCTAGAGATGCGAAGACAGGCCCCACAGATACGCAGTATTTT.

This clonotype has a handful of counts. The V call is TRBV30, the J call TRBJ1-5, with unresolved D. Germline V CDR1 and CDR2: GTSNPN, SVGIG (reference sequence). CDR3 length: 13 amino acids. V lost 2 bases to trimming and J lost 2 bases, with 7 bases between them. The CDR3 DNA reads as TGTGCCTGGAGTACGAGGGGCAATCAGCCCCAGCATTTT. Its translation is CAWSTRGNQPQHF.